Listed below are T cell receptor beta chains from one sample, sequenced in a study of siplizumab effects on memory and regulatory T cells. Generated by immunoSEQ multiplex PCR, the TCRdb table keeps only in-frame clones and is missing some. The sample contains about 100,000 clones, more than 85% of which appear only once. Sequenced: Tregs sorted from blood. The receptors were sampled from a human donor in good health. CDR3s include the opening cysteine and the closing phenylalanine or tryptophan. The D gene is left open where the match is weak. Rows give clone size only sometimes, using once, few, many, or a class for an expanded clone.

TRBV19	TRBD1	-	TRBJ2-3	TGTGCCAGTAGCCAGGACAGGGTCAGGACAGATACGCAGTATTTT	CASSQDRVRTDTQYF
TRBV6-1	-	-	TRBJ1-1	TGTGCCAGCAGTGCCGTGAACACTGAAGCTTTCTTT	CASSAVNTEAFF
TRBV30	-	once	TRBJ2-3	TGTGCCTGGAGGGCGGACACAGATACGCAGTATTTT	CAWRADTDTQYF
TRBV9	-	-	TRBJ1-6	TGTGCCAGCAGCGTAGTGGGGAAGGATTCACCCCTCCACTTT	CASSVVGKDSPLHF
TRBV6-1	TRBD1	-	TRBJ2-5	TGTGCCAGCAGTTGGACAGGGGGCACGGAGACCCAGTACTTC	CASSWTGGTETQYF
TRBV29-1	-	-	TRBJ1-5	TGCAGCGTTCAACAGGACGGGTGGGGTGGCAATCAGCCCCAGCATTTT	CSVQQDGWGGNQPQHF
TRBV29-1	TRBD1	-	TRBJ1-2	TGCAGCGCCGCCCCGGGACAGGGGGGGAGTGGTGGCTACACCTTC	CSAAPGQGGSGGYTF
TRBV2	-	-	TRBJ1-5	TGTGCCAGCAGACCACCTACAGGAAAGCCCCAGCATTTT	CASRPPTGKPQHF
TRBV7-2	-	few	TRBJ1-1	TGTGCCAGCAGGTTGTCCACTGAAGCTTTCTTT	CASRLSTEAFF
TRBV6-5	TRBD2	-	TRBJ2-2	TGTGCCAGCAGCCCGGGACTAGCGGGAGCAGGGGAGCTGTTTTTT	CASSPGLAGAGELFF
TRBV6-6	-	once	TRBJ2-3	TGTGCCAGCAGTAACCCAGGGAGGAATACGCAGTATTTT	CASSNPGRNTQYF
TRBV6-5	-	-	TRBJ2-7	TGTGCCAGCAGTCTAACAGGGAGGTACGAGCAGTACTTC	CASSLTGRYEQYF
TRBV29-1	TRBD2	-	TRBJ2-7	TGCAGCGTTGAAGGGACTAGCTACGAGCAGTACTTC	CSVEGTSYEQYF
TRBV19	-	-	TRBJ2-5	TGTGCCAGTAATAACCAGGGCCAAGAGACCCAGTACTTC	CASNNQGQETQYF
TRBV28	-	once	TRBJ2-2	TGTGCCAGCAGTTTAGGTCCGGGGACCGGGGAGCTGTTTTTT	CASSLGPGTGELFF
TRBV15	-	few	TRBJ1-1	TGTGCCACCAGCAGAGGTCCAGAAGCTTTCTTT	CATSRGPEAFF
TRBV7-2	TRBD2	-	TRBJ2-7	TGTGCCAGCAGTTACAGACTAGCGGAATCCTACGAGCAGTACTTC	CASSYRLAESYEQYF
TRBV28	TRBD1	-	TRBJ2-5	TGTGCCAGCAGTTTTACAGGGGGCAGGGAGACCCAGTACTTC	CASSFTGGRETQYF
TRBV28	TRBD2	-	TRBJ2-6	TGTGCCAGCAGCCCGGGACTAGCGGGAGGGTTTCGGGCCAACGTCCTGACTTTC	CASSPGLAGGFRANVLTF
TRBV4-1	-	-	TRBJ2-2	TGCGCCAGCAGCCATGTAAATACCGGGGAGCTGTTTTTT	CASSHVNTGELFF
TRBV5-4	-	-	TRBJ2-5	TGTGCCAGCAGCTCCAAAAGGTCCGTGCAGGAGACCCAGTACTTC	CASSSKRSVQETQYF
TRBV21-1	-	-	TRBJ1-6	TGTGCCAGCAGCAAAGGCCGCAAACCCCTCCACTTT	CASSKGRKPLHF
TRBV7-9	-	-	TRBJ2-3	TGTGCCAGCAGTTCATTATCTAGCTTCGCTGAAGATACGCAGTATTTT	CASSSLSSFAEDTQYF
TRBV9	TRBD1	-	TRBJ1-5	TGTGCCAGCAGCTTAAAAAGACAGGGTAATCAGCCCCAGCATTTT	CASSLKRQGNQPQHF
TRBV7-8	TRBD2	-	TRBJ2-1	TGTGCCAGCAGCTTAGCAGCGGGAGGGCCAAATGAGCAGTTCTTC	CASSLAAGGPNEQFF
TRBV6-1	-	-	TRBJ1-5	TGTGCCAGCAGTGAGAATCGAAGCGGGCCCCAGCATTTT	CASSENRSGPQHF
TRBV5-1	TRBD1	-	TRBJ2-2	TGCGCCAGCAGCTCGTCCCGGGACAGGTACAGCACCGGGGAGCTGTTTTTT	CASSSSRDRYSTGELFF
TRBV2	-	-	TRBJ1-5	TGTGCCAGCAACGGTGCTTTGAATCAGCCCCAGCATTTT	CASNGALNQPQHF
TRBV7-2	-	-	TRBJ1-2	TGTGCCAGCAGCAACGGAGCCCTTAGCTATGGCTACACCTTC	CASSNGALSYGYTF
TRBV10-3	-	-	TRBJ2-7	TGTGCCATCAGTGAACAACGCTACGAGCAGTACTTC	CAISEQRYEQYF
TRBV19	-	-	TRBJ1-2	TGTGCCAGTAGTGGCCGTAACTATGGCTACACCTTC	CASSGRNYGYTF
TRBV5-1	-	-	TRBJ2-3	TGCGCCAGCAGCTTGGCGTCACCAGCCACAGATACGCAGTATTTT	CASSLASPATDTQYF
TRBV2	-	few	TRBJ1-2	TGTGCCAGCAGCGGGCCAGCTAACTATGGCTACACCTTC	CASSGPANYGYTF
TRBV18	-	-	TRBJ2-1	TGTGCCAGCTCACCACCGGGGTATGGCTACAATGAGCAGTTCTTC	CASSPPGYGYNEQFF
TRBV5-1	-	-	TRBJ2-5	TGCGCCAGCAGACTAGGGGTCCAAGAGACCCAGTACTTC	CASRLGVQETQYF
TRBV29-1	TRBD2	-	TRBJ2-7	TGCAGCGTTGTACTAGCGGGAGCCTACGAGCAGTACTTC	CSVVLAGAYEQYF
TRBV9	TRBD2	-	TRBJ2-7	TGTGCCAGCAGCGCGGGTCCGGGGGGCTACGAGCAGTACTTC	CASSAGPGGYEQYF
TRBV29-1	-	-	TRBJ1-5	TGCAGCGTTCTTAGCAATCAGCCCCAGCATTTT	CSVLSNQPQHF
TRBV7-9	-	-	TRBJ1-1	TGTGCCAGCAGCTCCCGTTACCCGAACACTGAAGCTTTCTTT	CASSSRYPNTEAFF
TRBV5-4	-	-	TRBJ2-6	TGTACCAGCAGCTTGGATTTGGGCTCTGGGGCCAACGTCCTGACTTTC	CTSSLDLGSGANVLTF
TRBV6-5	-	-	TRBJ1-2	TGTGCCAGCAGTTTCACCCCTGGGGGGGACTATGGCTACACCTTC	CASSFTPGGDYGYTF
TRBV29-1	-	-	TRBJ1-2	TGCAGCGTGCTCTCGGGGGGAAACTATGGCTACACCTTC	CSVLSGGNYGYTF
TRBV18	-	once	TRBJ1-5	TGTGCCAGCTCCCTGGGCGGGACACTAAATCAGCCCCAGCATTTT	CASSLGGTLNQPQHF
TRBV7-6	TRBD2	-	TRBJ2-3	TGTGCCAGCAGCTTAAACCTAGCGGGAGGATCAGATACGCAGTATTTT	CASSLNLAGGSDTQYF
TRBV4-1	TRBD1	-	TRBJ2-2	TGCGCCAGCAGCCAAGTTCCGGGACAGGGGTCTACCGGGGAGCTGTTTTTT	CASSQVPGQGSTGELFF
TRBV5-1	-	-	TRBJ1-2	TGCGCCAGCAGCTTAATAGCTAACTATGGCTACACCTTC	CASSLIANYGYTF
TRBV6-1	-	-	TRBJ1-5	TGTGCCACCACGAGTAGGAGCAATCAGCCCCAGCATTTT	CATTSRSNQPQHF
TRBV30	-	-	TRBJ1-2	TGTGCCTGGAGTATGACAGGAAACTATGGCTACACCTTC	CAWSMTGNYGYTF
TRBV2	TRBD2	once	TRBJ2-7	TGTGCCAGCAGTGGGGTAGCGGGGAGCTCCTACGAGCAGTACTTC	CASSGVAGSSYEQYF
TRBV15	TRBD1	-	TRBJ1-2	TGTGCCACCAGCAGAGATCGACCACGGACAGGGGTTGGCTACACCTTC	CATSRDRPRTGVGYTF
TRBV7-9	-	-	TRBJ2-5	TGTGCCAGCGAACGGGCTAGCCAAGAGACCCAGTACTTC	CASERASQETQYF
TRBV6-1	-	-	TRBJ2-7	TGTGCCAGCACCTCAGTGCCAAATTTCGCCTACGAGCAGTACTTC	CASTSVPNFAYEQYF
TRBV2	-	-	TRBJ2-2	TGTGCCAGCAGTGCAGGAGAGGTTACCGGGGAGCTGTTTTTT	CASSAGEVTGELFF
TRBV6-5	-	-	TRBJ1-2	TGTGCCAGCAGTGCCGGTTGGGGGTCCGGCTATGGCTACACCTTC	CASSAGWGSGYGYTF
TRBV11-3	-	-	TRBJ2-7	TGTGCCAGCAGCTTAGTCGGTTCGGCGACTAGAAACCCCTACGAGCAGTACTTC	CASSLVGSATRNPYEQYF
TRBV16	-	-	TRBJ2-3	TGTGCCAGCAGCCAATCGGAGCGGTTTAGCACAGATACGCAGTATTTT	CASSQSERFSTDTQYF
TRBV10-3	-	-	TRBJ1-1	TGTGCCATCAGTGACCCAGGGGCGAACACTGAAGCTTTCTTT	CAISDPGANTEAFF